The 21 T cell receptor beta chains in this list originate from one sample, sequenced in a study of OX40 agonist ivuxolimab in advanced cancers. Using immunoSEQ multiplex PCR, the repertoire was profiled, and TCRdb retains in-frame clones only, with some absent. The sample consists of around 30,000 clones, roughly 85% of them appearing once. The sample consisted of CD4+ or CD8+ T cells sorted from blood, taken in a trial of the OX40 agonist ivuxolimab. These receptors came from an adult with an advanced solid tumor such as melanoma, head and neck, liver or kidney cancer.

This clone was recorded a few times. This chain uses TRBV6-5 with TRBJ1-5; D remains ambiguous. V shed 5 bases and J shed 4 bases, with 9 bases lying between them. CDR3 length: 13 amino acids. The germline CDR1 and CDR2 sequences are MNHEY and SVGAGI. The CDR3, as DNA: TGTGCCAGCAGTGGTACTTTGAATCAGCCCCAGCATTTT. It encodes CASSGTLNQPQHF.

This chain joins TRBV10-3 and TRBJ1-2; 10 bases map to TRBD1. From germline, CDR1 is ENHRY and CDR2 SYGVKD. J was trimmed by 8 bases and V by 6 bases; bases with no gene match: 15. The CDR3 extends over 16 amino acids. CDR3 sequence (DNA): TGTGCCATCAGACAAACTTCGGGACAGGGGAAGGTAGGCTACACCTTC. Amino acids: CAIRQTSGQGKVGYTF.

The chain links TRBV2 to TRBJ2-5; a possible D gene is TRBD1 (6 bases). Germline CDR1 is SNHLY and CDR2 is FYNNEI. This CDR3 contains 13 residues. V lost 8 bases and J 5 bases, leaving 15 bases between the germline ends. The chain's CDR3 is CASLSQGTETQYF. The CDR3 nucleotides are TGTGCCAGCCTCTCTCAGGGGACGGAGACCCAGTACTTC.

CDR3 in DNA: TGTGCCTGGACGAATGGAGAAAAACTGTTTTTT. This codes for CAWTNGEKLFF. The V and J genes are TRBV30 and TRBJ1-4; D unclear. V lost 4 bases and J lost 8, with 8 bases in between. Germline V gives CDR1 GTSNPN, CDR2 SVGIG (reference sequence). CDR3 length: 11 amino acids.

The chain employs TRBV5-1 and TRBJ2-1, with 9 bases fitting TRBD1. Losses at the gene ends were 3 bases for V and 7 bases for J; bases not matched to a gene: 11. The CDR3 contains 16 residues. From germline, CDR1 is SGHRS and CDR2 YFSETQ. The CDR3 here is CASSSGQGEFGNEQFF. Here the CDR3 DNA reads TGCGCCAGCAGCTCGGGACAGGGTGAGTTTGGGAATGAGCAGTTCTTC.

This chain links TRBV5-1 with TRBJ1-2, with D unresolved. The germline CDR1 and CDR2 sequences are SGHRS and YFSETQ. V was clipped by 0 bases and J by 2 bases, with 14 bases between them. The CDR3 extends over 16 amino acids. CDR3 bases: TGCGCCAGCAGCTTGGCCGAAACCCCCAGGAACTATGGCTACACCTTC. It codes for CASSLAETPRNYGYTF.

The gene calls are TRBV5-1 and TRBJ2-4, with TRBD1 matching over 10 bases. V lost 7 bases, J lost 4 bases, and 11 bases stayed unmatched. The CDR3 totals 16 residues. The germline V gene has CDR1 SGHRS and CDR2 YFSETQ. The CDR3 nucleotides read TGCGCCAGCGGAGCACTACCGGGACAGGGGAAAAACATTCAGTACTTC. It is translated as CASGALPGQGKNIQYF.

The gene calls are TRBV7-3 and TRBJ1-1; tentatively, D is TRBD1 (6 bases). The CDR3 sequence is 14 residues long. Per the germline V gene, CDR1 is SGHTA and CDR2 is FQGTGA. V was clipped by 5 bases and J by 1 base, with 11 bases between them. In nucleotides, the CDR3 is TGTGCCAGCAGCCTGACAGGAGGGAACACTGAAGCTTTCTTT. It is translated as CASSLTGGNTEAFF.

The CDR3 sequence is CASSLAGKLFF. As DNA, the CDR3 is TGTGCCAGCAGCTTAGCGGGAAAACTGTTTTTT. J is TRBJ1-4 and V is TRBV11-3; D uncertain. The CDR3 spans 11 residues. Trimming cost V 1 base and J 10 bases, with 4 bases left between them. Germline V gene lookup returns CDR1 SGHNT and CDR2 YENEEA.

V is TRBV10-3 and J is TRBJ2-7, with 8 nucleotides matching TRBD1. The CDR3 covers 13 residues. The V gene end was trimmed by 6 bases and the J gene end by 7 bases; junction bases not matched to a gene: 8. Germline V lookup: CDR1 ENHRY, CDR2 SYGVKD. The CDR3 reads CAIRTQGAREQYF. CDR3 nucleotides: TGTGCCATCAGGACTCAGGGGGCAAGGGAGCAGTACTTC.

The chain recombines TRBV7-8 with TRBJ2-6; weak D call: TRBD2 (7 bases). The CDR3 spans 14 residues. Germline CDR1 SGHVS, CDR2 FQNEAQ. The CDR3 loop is CAGGRSSGANVLTF. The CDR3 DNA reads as TGTGCGGGGGGGCGGTCCTCTGGGGCCAACGTCCTGACTTTC.

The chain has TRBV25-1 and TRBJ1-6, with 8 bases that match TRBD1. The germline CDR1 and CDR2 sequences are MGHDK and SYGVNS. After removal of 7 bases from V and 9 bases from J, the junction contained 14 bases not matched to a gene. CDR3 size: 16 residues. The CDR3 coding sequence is TGTGCCAGCATACCGACGGACAGGGAGGATAGTTCACCCCTCCACTTT. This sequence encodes CASIPTDREDSSPLHF.

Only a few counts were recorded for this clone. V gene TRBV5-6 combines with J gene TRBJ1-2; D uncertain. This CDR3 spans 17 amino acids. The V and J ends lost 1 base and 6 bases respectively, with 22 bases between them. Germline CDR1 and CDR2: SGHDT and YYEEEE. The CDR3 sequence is CASSLFFPGRHGDGYTF. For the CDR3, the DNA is TGTGCCAGCAGCTTGTTCTTCCCAGGCAGGCATGGGGATGGCTACACCTTC. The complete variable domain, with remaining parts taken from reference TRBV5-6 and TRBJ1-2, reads DAGVTQSPTHLIKTRGQQVTLRCSPKSGHDTVSWYQQALGQGPQFIFQYYEEEERQRGNFPDRFSGHQFPNYSSELNVNALLLGDSALYLCASSLFFPGRHGDGYTFGSGTRLTVV.

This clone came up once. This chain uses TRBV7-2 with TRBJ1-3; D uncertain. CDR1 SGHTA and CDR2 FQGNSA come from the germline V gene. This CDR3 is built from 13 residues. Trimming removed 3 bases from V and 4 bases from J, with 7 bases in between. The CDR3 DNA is TGTGCCAGCAGCTTTCGGCTGGGAAACACCATATATTTT. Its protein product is CASSFRLGNTIYF.

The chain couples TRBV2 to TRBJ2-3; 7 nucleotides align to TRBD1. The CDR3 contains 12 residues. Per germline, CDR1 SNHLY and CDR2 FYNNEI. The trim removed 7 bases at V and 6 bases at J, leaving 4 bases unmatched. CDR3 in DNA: TGTGCCAGCACCCCGACAGGGGATACGCAGTATTTT. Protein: CASTPTGDTQYF.

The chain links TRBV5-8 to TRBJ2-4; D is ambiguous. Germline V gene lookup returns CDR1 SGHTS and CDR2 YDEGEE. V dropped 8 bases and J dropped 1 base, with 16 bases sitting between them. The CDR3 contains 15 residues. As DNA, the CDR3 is TGTGCCAGGGCTGATATCAGATCCGCCAAAAACATTCAGTACTTC. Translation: CARADIRSAKNIQYF. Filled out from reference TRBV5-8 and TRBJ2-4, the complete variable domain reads EAGVTQSPTHLIKTRGQQATLRCSPISGHTSVYWYQQALGLGLQFLLWYDEGEERNRGNFPPRFSGRQFPNYSSELNVNALELEDSALYLCARADIRSAKNIQYFGAGTRLSVL.

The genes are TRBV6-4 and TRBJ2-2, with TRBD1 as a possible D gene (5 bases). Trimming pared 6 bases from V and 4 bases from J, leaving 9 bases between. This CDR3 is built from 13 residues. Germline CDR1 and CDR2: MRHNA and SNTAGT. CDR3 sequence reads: CASRAGFTGELFF. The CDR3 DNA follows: TGTGCCAGCAGGGCAGGGTTCACCGGGGAGCTGTTTTTT.

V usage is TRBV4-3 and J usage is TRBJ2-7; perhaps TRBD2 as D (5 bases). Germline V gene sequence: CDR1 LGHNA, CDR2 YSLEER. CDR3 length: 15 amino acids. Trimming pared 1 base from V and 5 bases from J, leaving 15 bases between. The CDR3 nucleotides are TGCGCCAGCAGCCAAGGAGGGTGGGGAGTAAACGAGCAGTACTTC. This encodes CASSQGGWGVNEQYF.

The CDR3: CASSESGYQPQHF. The CDR3 DNA sequence: TGTGCCAGCAGTGAATCAGGTTATCAGCCCCAGCATTTT. The chain couples TRBV25-1 to TRBJ1-5; D gene unclear. The V and J ends lost 1 base and 5 bases respectively, with 6 bases between them. CDR3 length equals 13 residues. The germline CDR1 and CDR2 sequences are MGHDK and SYGVNS.

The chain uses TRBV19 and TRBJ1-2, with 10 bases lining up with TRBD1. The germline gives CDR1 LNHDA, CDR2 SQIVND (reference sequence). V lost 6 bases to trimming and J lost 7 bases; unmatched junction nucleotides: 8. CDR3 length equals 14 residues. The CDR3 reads CASRDGQGGAGYTF. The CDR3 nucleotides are TGTGCCAGTAGGGACGGACAGGGGGGCGCTGGCTACACCTTC.

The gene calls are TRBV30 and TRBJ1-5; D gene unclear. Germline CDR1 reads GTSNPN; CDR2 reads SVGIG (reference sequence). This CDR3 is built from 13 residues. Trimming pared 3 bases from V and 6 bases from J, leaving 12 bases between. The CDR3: CAWRRTQSQPQHF. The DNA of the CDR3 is TGTGCCTGGAGACGGACCCAGAGTCAGCCCCAGCATTTT.